The next 30 T cell receptor beta chains were all read from a single sample in a study of early T cells in non-severe SARS-CoV-2 infection. TCRdb called the 5' RACE reads again in MiXCR, with one record for every CDR3 protein. Of 60,000 to 75,000 distinct CDR3 sequences in the sample, 10% to 15% are singletons; the top ten hold around 5.8%. Material: whole blood. The receptor source for this set is an adult who was a healthcare worker with PCR-confirmed SARS-CoV-2 infection or an uninfected control (not recorded which).

Only a few counts were recorded for this clonotype. V gene TRBV20-1 combines with J gene TRBJ1-1; D is unresolved. CDR1 DFQATT and CDR2 SNEGSKA come from the germline V gene (reference sequence). The V and J ends lost 6 bases and 7 bases respectively, with 15 bases between them. The CDR3 is 12 amino acids. CDR3 protein: CSARRTRSEAFF. The DNA of the CDR3 is TGCAGTGCCAGACGAACTCGGAGTGAAGCTTTCTTT.

The J gene is TRBJ2-7, the V gene TRBV7-2, with TRBD1 matching over 7 bases. Germline CDR1 reads SGHTA; CDR2 reads FQGNSA. The CDR3 runs to 14 residues. The J segment lost 2 bases and the V segment lost 4 bases, leaving 5 bases of the junction unmatched. The CDR3 region is CASSSRTGAYEQYF. The CDR3 coding sequence is TGTGCCAGCAGCTCTAGGACAGGAGCCTACGAGCAGTACTTC.

This clonotype has a handful of counts. J is TRBJ2-2 and V is TRBV7-3; D unresolved. Trimming shortened V by 2 bases and J by 1 base, and 5 bases separated the two germline ends. From germline, CDR1 is SGHTA and CDR2 FQGTGA. The CDR3 is 14 amino acids. The CDR3: CASSLLGNTGELFF. Here the CDR3 DNA reads TGTGCCAGCAGCTTACTGGGGAACACCGGGGAGCTGTTTTTT. Together with reference TRBV7-3 and TRBJ2-2, the CDR3 gives the full variable domain: GAGVSQTPSNKVTEKGKYVELRCDPISGHTALYWYRQSLGQGPEFLIYFQGTGAADDSGLPNDRFFAVRPEGSVSTLKIQRTERGDSAVYLCASSLLGNTGELFFGEGSRLTVL.

V is TRBV29-1 and J is TRBJ1-1; D uncertain. Germline V gene sequence: CDR1 SQVTM, CDR2 ANQGSEA. The CDR3 runs to 13 residues. Trimming removed 6 bases from V and 1 base from J, with 12 bases in between. The CDR3 is CSVGRGRNTEAFF. The CDR3 DNA follows: TGCAGCGTGGGGAGAGGGAGGAACACTGAAGCTTTCTTT.

This clonotype was seen only a few times. The V and J genes are TRBV4-3 and TRBJ2-1, with D uncertain. V lost 0 bases and J 9 bases, leaving 12 bases between the germline ends. The V gene's germline CDR1 is LGHNA and CDR2 YSLEER. CDR3 size: 14 residues. This CDR3 is CASSQDAMAIEQFF. CDR3 sequence (DNA): TGCGCCAGCAGCCAAGATGCTATGGCGATTGAGCAGTTCTTC.

The chain recombines TRBV7-8 with TRBJ2-7, with a possible D match to TRBD2 (6 bases). V dropped 4 bases and J dropped 7 bases, with 14 bases sitting between them. CDR3 length: 13 amino acids. Germline lookup yields CDR1 SGHVS and CDR2 FQNEAQ. The CDR3 region has the DNA TGTGCCAGCAGCTCCGTGATCGGGGGTGAGCAGTACTTC. Its protein is CASSSVIGGEQYF.

This clonotype was detected once. The rearrangement uses TRBV30 and TRBJ2-3; D call uncertain. Germline CDR1 reads GTSNPN; CDR2 reads SVGIG (reference sequence). CDR3 length: 17 amino acids. The germline V and J ends were trimmed by 0 bases and 0 bases, with 16 bases remaining between them. This chain's CDR3 is CAWSVRVLSVSTDTQYF. CDR3 nucleotides: TGTGCCTGGAGTGTACGAGTGTTGTCGGTGAGCACAGATACGCAGTATTTT.

This clonotype was recorded many times. This chain links TRBV27 with TRBJ1-5, with D hard to call. Between the trimmed V and J ends, which lost 6 bases and 7 bases, there was a span of 13 bases. Germline CDR1 MNHEY, CDR2 SMNVEV (reference sequence). The CDR3 totals 13 residues. CDR3 sequence reads: CASRKVGNQPQHF. In nucleotides, the CDR3 is TGTGCCAGCAGGAAAGTGGGGAACCAGCCCCAGCATTTT.

This clonotype was detected a few times. The genes are TRBV10-2 and TRBJ1-5; 9 nucleotides agree with TRBD1. Germline V gene data show CDR1 as WSHSY and CDR2 as SAAADI. The CDR3 is 15 amino acids. Trimming took 6 bases from V and 3 from J; bases not matched to a gene: 6. The CDR3 spells CASSTGQGVNQPQHF. CDR3 bases: TGCGCCAGCAGCACGGGACAGGGAGTCAATCAGCCCCAGCATTTT.

This clonotype was seen at least ten times. The rearrangement joins TRBV19 to TRBJ2-5; TRBD2 agrees at 10 bases. This CDR3 is 15 amino acids long. Trimming removed 4 bases from V and 5 bases from J; junction bases left unmatched: 7. Per the germline V gene, CDR1 is LNHDA and CDR2 is SQIVND (reference sequence). CDR3 nucleotides: TGTGCCAGTAGTACGGGACTAGCGTTGGTCGAGACCCAGTACTTC. This gives the protein CASSTGLALVETQYF.

The chain recombines TRBV20-1 with TRBJ2-1, with D possibly TRBD1 on 6 matching bases. Trimming took 5 bases from V and 3 from J, leaving 11 bases between them. This CDR3 is 13 amino acids long. CDR1 is DFQATT, CDR2 SNEGSKA, per germline (reference sequence). This CDR3 reads CSAAGQNYNEQFF. In DNA form, the CDR3 reads TGCAGTGCTGCTGGACAGAACTACAATGAGCAGTTCTTC.

The chain links TRBV7-3 to TRBJ2-1; 9 nucleotides match TRBD1. The germline V gene has CDR1 SGHTA and CDR2 FQGTGA. The CDR3 totals 16 residues. The V segment lost 4 bases and the J segment 5 bases; nucleotides outside the gene matches: 9. In DNA form, the CDR3 reads TGTGCCAGCAGCTCCCTCGGACAGGGGCCCCACAATGAGCAGTTCTTC. Amino acids: CASSSLGQGPHNEQFF.

There are many counts of this clonotype. The V call is TRBV12-3 or TRBV12-4, the J call TRBJ1-5, with D tentatively TRBD1 (6 bases). Trimming left V 6 bases short and J 0 bases short, with 18 bases between. The CDR3 has 17 amino acids. CDR3 nucleotides: TGTGCCAGCAGCCCATCGAATCGACAGGTTAGCAATCAGCCCCAGCATTTT. Translation: CASSPSNRQVSNQPQHF.

This clonotype was recorded at least ten times. The chain carries TRBV7-6 and TRBJ2-3; D ambiguous. Trimming took 5 bases from V and 0 from J, leaving 15 bases between them. Germline CDR1 is SGHVS and CDR2 is FNYEAQ. CDR3 size: 16 residues. CDR3 region: CASSTRVAMSTDTQYF. The CDR3 bases are TGTGCCAGCAGCACCCGAGTTGCTATGAGCACAGATACGCAGTATTTT.

This clonotype has just a few counts. The J gene is TRBJ1-2, the V gene TRBV28, with D perhaps matching TRBD1 (5 bases). The germline CDR1 and CDR2 sequences are MDHEN and SYDVKM. This CDR3 contains 12 residues. V lost 11 bases and J lost 5, with 15 bases in between. CDR3 sequence reads: CAGRDLIYGYTF. The CDR3 region has the DNA TGTGCCGGCCGGGACCTCATTTATGGCTACACCTTC.

This clonotype has more than one count but fewer than ten. The rearrangement joins TRBV29-1 to TRBJ2-7; D is ambiguous. The germline V gene encodes CDR1 SQVTM and CDR2 ANQGSEA. Trimming stripped 1 base from V and 2 bases from J, with 6 bases between. The CDR3 has 12 amino acids. CDR3 loop: CSVEVGTYEQYF. The CDR3 bases are TGCAGCGTTGAAGTCGGTACCTACGAGCAGTACTTC.

This rearrangement joins TRBV7-9 to TRBJ1-3; D may be TRBD1 (5 bases). CDR1 is SEHNR, CDR2 FQNEAQ, per germline (reference sequence). The CDR3 is 14 amino acids. With 2 bases removed from V and 7 bases from J, the gap between germline ends came to 12 bases. In nucleotides, the CDR3 is TGTGCCAGCAGCTTACACACAGGCAGCAACACCATATATTTT. This encodes CASSLHTGSNTIYF.

In its sample, this clonotype was seen many times. The chain recombines TRBV5-1 with TRBJ2-1; 7 positions agree with TRBD1. This CDR3 has 14 amino acids. After removal of 2 bases from V and 4 bases from J, the junction contained 3 bases not matched to a gene. Germline CDR1 and CDR2: SGHRS and YFSETQ. The CDR3 loop is CASSLGTEYNEQFF. For the CDR3, the DNA is TGCGCCAGCAGCTTAGGGACAGAGTACAATGAGCAGTTCTTC. The variable domain in full, completed from reference TRBV5-1 and TRBJ2-1, reads KAGVTQTPRYLIKTRGQQVTLSCSPISGHRSVSWYQQTPGQGLQFLFEYFSETQRNKGNFPGRFSGRQFSNSRSEMNVSTLELGDSALYLCASSLGTEYNEQFFGPGTRLTVL.

The table lists this clonotype with many counts. The chain has TRBV23-1 and TRBJ2-6; D unresolved. TRBV23-1 is an open reading frame, and its role is uncertain. Trimming cost V 2 bases and J 2 bases, with 10 bases left between them. The length of the CDR3 is 16 residues. This CDR3 reads CASSQAGPPGANVLTF. The CDR3 region has the DNA TGCGCCAGCAGTCAAGCCGGACCCCCTGGGGCCAACGTCCTGACTTTC.

The genes are TRBV4-3 and TRBJ1-3; 8 nucleotides align to TRBD1. There are 17 residues in the CDR3. V dropped 0 bases and J dropped 7; count of bases not matched to a gene: 11. The germline gives CDR1 LGHNA, CDR2 YSLEER. The CDR3 sequence: CASSQDSVSGGFNTIYF. In nucleotides, the CDR3 is TGCGCCAGCAGCCAAGACTCCGTTTCAGGGGGCTTTAACACCATATATTTT.

Many counts were recorded for this clonotype. This chain links TRBV20-1 with TRBJ2-5; perhaps TRBD2 as D (5 bases). The CDR3 extends over 14 amino acids. The germline CDR1 and CDR2 sequences are DFQATT and SNEGSKA (reference sequence). Between the trimmed V and J ends, which lost 0 bases and 4 bases, there was a span of 12 bases. CDR3 sequence: CSAREDSARETQYF. The CDR3 region has the DNA TGCAGTGCTAGAGAGGACTCGGCCCGAGAGACCCAGTACTTC.

Of note for this clonotype: A read error may explain this, as a much larger clone is one base away. The chain carries TRBV20-1 and TRBJ2-2, with 8 nucleotides matching TRBD1. In germline, CDR1 is DFQATT, CDR2 SNEGSKA (reference sequence). The CDR3 is 13 amino acids. The CDR3 spells CSASDRVTGEPFF. CDR3 DNA sequence: TGCAGTGCTTCGGACAGGGTGACCGGGGAGCCGTTTTTT.

This clonotype showed up many times. The rearrangement links TRBV27 to TRBJ2-7; 8 bases are a match to TRBD1. Trimming removed 7 bases from V and 4 bases from J; junction bases left unmatched: 9. This CDR3 spans 14 amino acids. Germline loops: CDR1 MNHEY, CDR2 SMNVEV (reference sequence). CDR3 sequence reads: CASIDHRGSYEQYF. As DNA, the CDR3 is TGTGCCAGCATTGACCACAGGGGGTCGTACGAGCAGTACTTC.

This clonotype was observed at least ten times. The chain is built from TRBV5-1 and TRBJ1-2; D not certain. Between the trimmed V and J ends, which lost 0 bases and 6 bases, there was a span of 6 bases. Germline CDR1 and CDR2: SGHRS and YFSETQ. The CDR3 has 12 amino acids. The CDR3 spells CASSLASDGYTF. CDR3 DNA sequence: TGCGCCAGCAGCTTGGCTTCGGATGGCTACACCTTC.

This clonotype turned up a few times. At one boundary the junction diverges from the germline segment, which might be a read error. V usage is TRBV6-2 or TRBV6-3 and J usage is TRBJ2-1; possible D gene TRBD2, 6 bases. The CDR3 runs to 12 residues. Germline V gives CDR1 MNHEY, CDR2 SVGEGT. CDR3 sequence: CASSYPRGGIVF. The CDR3 DNA follows: TGTGCCAGCAGTTACCCCCGCGGCGGGATTGTCTTC.

The V call is TRBV7-2, the J call TRBJ2-1, with D perhaps TRBD1 (6 bases). The CDR3 has 15 amino acids. CDR1 and CDR2 from the germline V gene are SGHTA and FQGNSA. V was trimmed by 5 bases and J by 4 bases, leaving 15 bases between them. CDR3 coding DNA: TGTGCCAGCAGCCGACCTTCAGGGGTATACAATGAGCAGTTCTTC. This encodes CASSRPSGVYNEQFF.

This clonotype was counted a few times. The chain joins TRBV20-1 to TRBJ2-3; 7 nucleotides match TRBD2. Germline lookup yields CDR1 DFQATT and CDR2 SNEGSKA (reference sequence). The CDR3 is 18 residues long. With 2 bases clipped from V and 2 bases from J, the junction kept 16 bases outside the gene matches. The CDR3 region is CSARPLRSKSGITDTQYF. Written as DNA, the CDR3 is TGCAGTGCTAGACCTTTGAGATCGAAAAGCGGGATCACAGATACGCAGTATTTT.

This chain links TRBV29-1 with TRBJ2-3; 7 bases map to TRBD1. From germline, CDR1 is SQVTM and CDR2 ANQGSEA. The J segment lost 6 bases and the V segment lost 7 bases, leaving 4 bases of the junction unmatched. This CDR3 spans 11 amino acids. The CDR3 sequence is CSGMTGDTQYF. The CDR3 DNA follows: TGCAGCGGGATGACAGGGGATACGCAGTATTTT.

In its sample, this clonotype was seen many times. The chain has TRBV9 and TRBJ2-3; D gene ambiguous. The germline CDR1 and CDR2 sequences are SGDLS and YYNGEE. V lost 0 bases, J lost 2 bases, and 10 bases lay in between. The CDR3 has 15 amino acids. CDR3 in amino acids: CASSVGPLYTDTQYF. CDR3 nucleotides: TGTGCCAGCAGCGTAGGGCCGCTATACACAGATACGCAGTATTTT.

The gene calls are TRBV3-1 and TRBJ1-3; 7 bases fit TRBD1. With 8 bases clipped from V and 2 bases from J, the junction kept 0 bases outside the gene matches. Germline CDR1 is LGHDT and CDR2 is YNNKEL (reference sequence). CDR3 length: 12 residues. CDR3 nucleotides: TGTGCCAGCGGGACAGCTGGAAACACCATATATTTT. Encoded protein: CASGTAGNTIYF.